This TCR beta chain originates from a study of T-cell reconstitution after alpha-beta-depleted transplantation in children. Preparing the TCRbeta library involved the use of unique molecular identifiers. Each CDR3 protein gets one entry after TCRdb re-called the PCR reads with MiXCR. The sample consists of about 640,000 distinct CDR3 sequences, around 13% of them appearing once. V shed 6 bases, J shed 5 bases, and the junction held 17 bases outside the gene matches. This CDR3 contains 17 residues. For this clonotype: Its antigen is not identified.

General observations from the study: After one year, T-cell counts and TCRbeta diversity mostly came from new T cells. It was surviving recipient T cells and thymic progenitors that gave some patients high TCRbeta diversity at day 60. By about two months after transplant, alpha-beta T cells reportedly arose from several hundred graft clones that had expanded.

The source is a male patient younger than 18 who had a stem cell transplant for acute myeloid leukemia, so the T cells may come from the graft donor. The sequenced sample was PBMCs, mostly from graft donor cells, obtained 360 days after TCRalphabeta/CD19-depleted stem cell transplant. The rearrangement joins TRBV12-3 or TRBV12-4 to TRBJ1-1, with TRBD1 identical over 8 bases. CDR3 DNA: TGTGCCAGCAGCTTTCAGGGGGCAGGGAGCGGGGGAACTGAAGCTTTCTTT. Its protein is CASSFQGAGSGGTEAFF.